These T cell receptor beta chains were read from a single sample in a study of cytomegalovirus exposure and HLA in healthy donors. The protocol was immunoSEQ multiplex PCR, while the TCRdb copy is restricted to in-frame clones and leaves out a portion. This table holds around 280,000 clones, approximately 90% found once. Sequencing was carried out using PBMCs. These receptors all stem from a woman aged 18-29 years in good health and CMV-seronegative. Each CDR3 is given with its conserved first and last residue. The D gene is left open where the match is weak. Clone size is stated in some rows and not others, as once, few, many or a class when expanded.

>TRBV7-8|TRBJ1-5|NA|NA
CASSLVPGINQPQHF
TGTGCCAGCAGCTTAGTGCCAGGGATAAATCAGCCCCAGCATTTT
>TRBV6-1|TRBJ1-4|TRBD1|NA
CASSVGQGAEKLFF
TGTGCCAGCAGTGTCGGACAGGGGGCTGAAAAACTGTTTTTT
>TRBV12-5|TRBJ1-3|NA|NA
CASGLVRGSGNTIYF
TGTGCTAGTGGTTTGGTAAGGGGCAGTGGAAACACCATATATTTT
>TRBV7-6|TRBJ2-7|NA|once
CASSPQGLSSYEQYF
TGTGCCAGCAGCCCCCAGGGGTTAAGCTCCTACGAGCAGTACTTC
>TRBV5-5|TRBJ1-6|NA|NA
CASSLEGLNSPLHF
TGTGCCAGCAGCTTGGAGGGGTTAAATTCACCCCTCCACTTT
>TRBV5-4|TRBJ2-2|TRBD2|once
CASSLAGRGEDTGELFF
TGTGCCAGCAGCTTGGCCGGGCGGGGGGAGGACACCGGGGAGCTGTTTTTT
>TRBV18|TRBJ1-5|TRBD1|NA
CASSPIQGRNQPQHF
TGTGCCAGCTCACCGATACAGGGGCGCAATCAGCCCCAGCATTTT
>TRBV7-2|TRBJ2-7|NA|NA
CASSLPYYTGTYEQYF
TGTGCCAGCAGCTTACCGTACTACACAGGGACCTACGAGCAGTACTTC
>TRBV6-4|TRBJ1-5|NA|NA
CASSSITGQPQHF
TGTGCCAGCAGTTCAATAACGGGTCAGCCCCAGCATTTT
>TRBV10-3|TRBJ1-6|NA|NA
CAISDVNSPLHF
TGTGCCATCAGTGACGTTAATTCACCCCTCCACTTT
>TRBV11-2|TRBJ1-5|NA|once
CASSLVSAQPQHF
TGTGCCAGCAGCTTGGTCAGCGCTCAGCCCCAGCATTTT
>TRBV7-9|TRBJ1-2|TRBD1|NA
CASTQGQITNYGYTF
TGTGCCAGTACACAGGGGCAGATTACTAACTATGGCTACACCTTC
>TRBV20-1|TRBJ1-1|NA|NA
CSATVNTEAFF
TGCAGTGCAACGGTGAACACTGAAGCTTTCTTT
>TRBV12-5|TRBJ1-1|NA|NA
CASAVGQSGTEAFF
TGTGCTAGTGCCGTGGGACAATCAGGCACTGAAGCTTTCTTT
>TRBV18|TRBJ1-1|NA|NA
CASSPQGRDTEAFF
TGTGCCAGCTCACCCCAGGGGAGGGACACTGAAGCTTTCTTT
>TRBV29-1|TRBJ1-5|NA|NA
CSVETGGSNQPQHF
TGCAGCGTTGAAACGGGGGGTAGCAATCAGCCCCAGCATTTT